A single sample gave rise to the 8 T cell receptor beta chains below, sequenced in a study of PD-1 blockade in classical Hodgkin lymphoma (dated by TCRdb to 2018 to 2020). The library was prepared using the immunoSEQ multiplex PCR assay. Here the immuneACCESS table is served through TCRdb, limited to in-frame sequences with V and J called. Missing clones are a known gap in these copies; in checked studies unresolved V genes cover under half, and the rest lacks a known reason. Recorded for this sample are roughly 22,000 clones; about 63% of them occurred a single time. The ten largest clonotypes hold about 5.6% of the sample. The label giving this sample's time point can be read as: cycle 1 day 1 (C1D1), immediately before nivolumab initiation. Every trial patient had relapsed after autologous stem cell transplantation, and cohorts A, B and C differed in prior brentuximab vedotin exposure. The starting material was peripheral blood mononuclear cells (PBMCs), obtained at baseline. Every receptor here comes from a human donor with classical Hodgkin lymphoma.

The chain recombines TRBV7-3 with TRBJ2-7; TRBD2 matches 8 bases. Trimming at V came to 5 bases and at J to 2 bases, leaving 8 bases not matched to a gene. The CDR3 runs 15 residues. CDR1 is SGHTA and CDR2 is FQGTGA in the germline V gene. CDR3 residues: CASSLYLSGTYEQYF. The CDR3 bases are TGTGCCAGCAGCCTATATCTTAGCGGGACCTACGAGCAGTACTTC.

CDR3 DNA: TGTGCCAGCAGTCCAGGGGGTCTGGGGAACACTGAAGCTTTCTTT. This translates into CASSPGGLGNTEAFF. The rearrangement joins TRBV6-5 to TRBJ1-1; 7 bases match TRBD1. Trimming at V came to 5 bases and at J to 1 base, leaving 7 bases not matched to a gene. Germline CDR1 and CDR2: MNHEY and SVGAGI. The CDR3 is made up of 15 amino acids.

This sequence joins TRBV19 and TRBJ1-6; no firm D call. V was cut by 4 bases and J by 7 bases, with 8 bases left in between. Germline assignment: CDR1 LNHDA and CDR2 SQIVND (reference sequence). This CDR3 has 13 amino acids. The CDR3 DNA reads TGTGCCAGTAGTAACCGGGGAAATTCACCCCTCCACTTT. It is translated as CASSNRGNSPLHF.

The gene calls are TRBV5-8 and TRBJ2-1, with 9 bases identical to TRBD1. The CDR3 runs 15 residues. CDR1 SGHTS and CDR2 YDEGEE come from the germline V gene. V dropped 4 bases and J dropped 7; count of bases not matched to a gene: 9. CDR3 residues: CASSLLGTGRNEQFF. The CDR3 nucleotides read TGTGCCAGCAGCCTCTTGGGGACAGGGCGAAATGAGCAGTTCTTC.

This chain connects TRBV27 to TRBJ1-1; D call uncertain. V lost 1 base to trimming and J lost 1 base, with 10 bases between them. The germline gives CDR1 MNHEY, CDR2 SMNVEV (reference sequence). The CDR3 sequence is 15 residues long. The CDR3 sequence: CASSLWGSQNTEAFF. In nucleotides, the CDR3 is TGTGCCAGCAGTTTATGGGGATCACAGAACACTGAAGCTTTCTTT.

The CDR3 DNA reads TGCGCCAGCAGCTTGGGTAGCGGGAGGGACACAGATACGCAGTATTTT. Translated: CASSLGSGRDTDTQYF. The J gene is TRBJ2-3, the V gene TRBV5-1, with 11 bases fitting TRBD2. V lost 0 bases to trimming and J lost 2 bases; unmatched junction nucleotides: 2. Per the germline V gene, CDR1 is SGHRS and CDR2 is YFSETQ. This CDR3 spans 16 amino acids.

Comment on this clone: Its ends do not fully match the called genes, so a read error is possible. The V gene is TRBV6-5, the J gene TRBJ2-7; the D is unclear. The germline V gene has CDR1 MNHEY and CDR2 SVGAGI. The CDR3 length is 11 residues. CDR3 in amino acids: CASRSAGYSVF. CDR3 bases: TGTGCCAGCAGGTCTGCCGGATATTCCGTCTTC.

The V gene is TRBV9, the J gene TRBJ2-1, with D perhaps TRBD2 (6 bases). CDR3 size: 14 residues. Trimming removed 2 bases from V and 3 bases from J, with 9 bases in between. In germline, CDR1 is SGDLS, CDR2 YYNGEE. In DNA form, the CDR3 reads TGTGCCAGCAGCGTGGCGGGGCGCTACAATGAGCAGTTCTTC. Translated, it gives CASSVAGRYNEQFF. Combining the CDR3 with reference TRBV9 and TRBJ2-1 gives the whole variable domain DSGVTQTPKHLITATGQRVTLRCSPRSGDLSVYWYQQSLDQGLQFLIQYYNGEERAKGNILERFSAQQFPDLHSELNLSSLELGDSALYFCASSVAGRYNEQFFGPGTRLTVL.